The 17 T cell receptor beta chains presented below share a single source sample, sequenced in a study of cytomegalovirus exposure and HLA in healthy donors. Use of 60 Vbeta and 13 Jbeta primers characterized the PCR. Sequencing used immunoSEQ multiplex PCR; TCRdb keeps in-frame clones, though not all of them. Of 85,000 to 130,000 clones listed, 82% were seen once; the top ten hold about 1.6%. Sequencing was performed on PBMCs. The receptors were gathered from a man aged 45-65 years in good health and CMV-seronegative.

The rearrangement links TRBV7-2 to TRBJ1-2; possible D gene TRBD1, 6 bases. V gave up 4 bases and J gave up 5 bases, with 8 bases separating them. The germline CDR1 and CDR2 sequences are SGHTA and FQGNSA. The CDR3 covers 12 residues. DNA for the CDR3: TGTGCCAGCAGCTCTGGACAGTATGGCTACACCTTC. Protein product: CASSSGQYGYTF. The whole variable domain, remainder taken from reference TRBV7-2 and TRBJ1-2, is GAGVSQSPSNKVTEKGKDVELRCDPISGHTALYWYRQSLGQGLEFLIYFQGNSAPDKSGLPSDRFSAERTGGSVSTLTIQRTQQEDSAVYLCASSSGQYGYTFGSGTRLTVV.

This clone was found a few times. The chain couples TRBV2 to TRBJ1-2; the match to TRBD1 covers 7 bases. Germline V gene lookup returns CDR1 SNHLY and CDR2 FYNNEI. The ends lost 6 bases at V and 3 bases at J; junction bases unmatched: 13. CDR3 length: 16 residues. The chain's CDR3 is CASSPRGQGVDYGYTF. CDR3 bases: TGTGCCAGCAGCCCCCGGGGGCAGGGGGTCGACTATGGCTACACCTTC. The complete variable domain, with remaining parts taken from reference TRBV2 and TRBJ1-2, reads EPEVTQTPSHQVTQMGQEVILRCVPISNHLYFYWYRQILGQKVEFLVSFYNNEISEKSEIFDDQFSVERPDGSNFTLKIRSTKLEDSAMYFCASSPRGQGVDYGYTFGSGTRLTVV.

V gene TRBV6-5 combines with J gene TRBJ1-4; 7 bases line up with TRBD1. Unmatched junction bases numbered 5, after V lost 0 bases and J lost 7 bases. Germline V gene data show CDR1 as MNHEY and CDR2 as SVGAGI. This CDR3 has 15 residues. The DNA for the CDR3 is TGTGCCAGCAGTTACTCCAACAGGGGAGGTGAAAAACTGTTTTTT. It is translated as CASSYSNRGGEKLFF.

The chain couples TRBV5-1 to TRBJ1-5; D uncertain. With 0 bases removed from V and 7 bases from J, the gap between germline ends came to 11 bases. Germline values: CDR1 SGHRS, CDR2 YFSETQ. This CDR3 has 14 amino acids. The CDR3 nucleotides are TGCGCCAGCAGCTTGGTTGGAAACGGGCAGCCCCAGCATTTT. It specifies CASSLVGNGQPQHF. The full variable domain, rest sourced from reference TRBV5-1 and TRBJ1-5, is KAGVTQTPRYLIKTRGQQVTLSCSPISGHRSVSWYQQTPGQGLQFLFEYFSETQRNKGNFPGRFSGRQFSNSRSEMNVSTLELGDSALYLCASSLVGNGQPQHFGDGTRLSIL.

The chain carries TRBV10-3 and TRBJ2-3; D not certain. The germline CDR1 and CDR2 sequences are ENHRY and SYGVKD. This CDR3 region has 14 residues. Deletions cut 6 bases from V and 0 bases from J, with 10 bases between. CDR3 residues: CAIRSSTSTDTQYF. CDR3 nucleotide sequence: TGTGCCATCAGGAGTTCAACTAGCACAGATACGCAGTATTTT.

This chain links TRBV19 with TRBJ1-5, with D maybe TRBD1 (6 bases). CDR3 length: 19 amino acids. CDR1 is LNHDA and CDR2 is SQIVND in the germline V gene (reference sequence). V shed 3 bases and J shed 2 bases, with 23 bases lying between them. In nucleotides, the CDR3 is TGTGCCAGTAGTATGGTCAGGGGAACCTCTCGTGATGGCAATCAGCCCCAGCATTTT. Translated: CASSMVRGTSRDGNQPQHF.

This sequence joins TRBV5-1 and TRBJ2-5; D might be TRBD2 (6 bases). CDR3 length: 17 residues. CDR1 and CDR2 (germline): SGHRS, YFSETQ. Trimming removed 0 bases from V and 4 bases from J, with 19 bases in between. The chain's CDR3 is CASSLVQVGVAAETQYF. The CDR3 nucleotides read TGCGCCAGCAGCTTGGTCCAGGTCGGTGTAGCGGCAGAGACCCAGTACTTC.

This clone was found once. The V call is TRBV7-3, the J call TRBJ1-3; no firm D call. The CDR3 is 13 residues long. CDR1 and CDR2 (germline): SGHTA, FQGTGA. V was trimmed by 6 bases and J by 0 bases, leaving 6 bases between them. The CDR3 loop reads CASSPNSGNTIYF. Here the CDR3 DNA reads TGTGCCAGCAGTCCTAACTCTGGAAACACCATATATTTT.

V is TRBV2 and J is TRBJ2-5, with TRBD1 identical over 8 bases. Unmatched junction bases numbered 6, after V lost 7 bases and J lost 5 bases. CDR1 and CDR2 from the germline V gene are SNHLY and FYNNEI. CDR3 length: 13 amino acids. CDR3 protein: CASILDRGETQYF. The CDR3 DNA follows: TGTGCCAGCATTCTAGACAGGGGCGAGACCCAGTACTTC.

This clone was seen a single time. This chain links TRBV19 with TRBJ2-1; 11 bases are shared with TRBD2. Germline CDR1 is LNHDA and CDR2 is SQIVND (reference sequence). This CDR3 has 16 amino acids. V shed 5 bases, J shed 6 bases, and the junction held 9 bases outside the gene matches. CDR3 amino acids: CASSRRGSGGANEQFF. In nucleotides, the CDR3 is TGTGCCAGTAGTCGTCGAGGTAGCGGGGGGGCCAATGAGCAGTTCTTC. Full variable domain (rest looked up from reference TRBV19 and TRBJ2-1): DGGITQSPKYLFRKEGQNVTLSCEQNLNHDAMYWYRQDPGQGLRLIYYSQIVNDFQKGDIAEGYSVSREKKESFPLTVTSAQKNPTAFYLCASSRRGSGGANEQFFGPGTRLTVL.

This chain links TRBV7-2 with TRBJ1-5; D not certain. The ends were cut back, 1 base at V and 6 bases at J, with 7 bases in the middle. Germline CDR1 SGHTA, CDR2 FQGNSA. The CDR3 contains 13 residues. CDR3 nucleotide sequence: TGTGCCAGCAGCTTAGGAGGCGGTCAGCCCCAGCATTTT. This translates into CASSLGGGQPQHF. Together with reference TRBV7-2 and TRBJ1-5, the CDR3 gives the full variable domain: GAGVSQSPSNKVTEKGKDVELRCDPISGHTALYWYRQSLGQGLEFLIYFQGNSAPDKSGLPSDRFSAERTGGSVSTLTIQRTQQEDSAVYLCASSLGGGQPQHFGDGTRLSIL.

This sequence joins TRBV4-2 and TRBJ2-7; TRBD1 matches at 11 bases. V shed 1 base, J shed 2 bases, and the junction held 4 bases outside the gene matches. CDR3 length: 16 residues. CDR1 and CDR2 from the germline V gene are LGHNA and YNFKEQ. The CDR3 reads CASSQVGGQGAYEQYF. The CDR3, as DNA: TGTGCCAGCAGCCAAGTGGGGGGACAGGGGGCCTACGAGCAGTACTTC.

The J gene is TRBJ2-1, the V gene TRBV19, with TRBD1 matching over 7 bases. Losses at the gene ends were 6 bases for V and 5 bases for J; bases not matched to a gene: 4. Germline V gene sequence: CDR1 LNHDA, CDR2 SQIVND (reference sequence). The CDR3 totals 13 residues. The CDR3 spells CASRGTEHNEQFF. The CDR3 DNA is TGTGCCAGTAGGGGGACAGAACACAATGAGCAGTTCTTC.

The chain recombines TRBV7-2 with TRBJ1-1, with a weak D call TRBD1 (5 bases). Trimming stripped 5 bases from V and 5 bases from J, with 15 bases between. Germline CDR1 reads SGHTA; CDR2 reads FQGNSA. CDR3 size: 14 residues. CDR3 DNA: TGTGCCAGCAGCCCCCGGGCAGGGAATACTGAAGCTTTCTTT. As protein: CASSPRAGNTEAFF.

This CDR3 is CAISESSGGEVNEQFF. For the CDR3, the DNA is TGTGCCATCAGTGAGTCGAGCGGGGGCGAAGTCAATGAGCAGTTCTTC. This rearrangement joins TRBV10-3 to TRBJ2-1; TRBD2 matches 8 bases. This CDR3 has 16 amino acids. V lost 0 bases and J lost 6; bases outside the gene matches: 7. Germline V gives CDR1 ENHRY, CDR2 SYGVKD.

This chain uses TRBV11-2 with TRBJ2-3; 8 bases map to TRBD1. Trimming took 6 bases from V and 0 from J; bases not matched to a gene: 5. The CDR3 is 15 amino acids. Germline assignment: CDR1 SGHAT and CDR2 FQNNGV. The DNA of the CDR3 is TGTGCCAGCAGTTTTCAGGGGGCGAGCACAGATACGCAGTATTTT. This encodes CASSFQGASTDTQYF.

The J gene is TRBJ2-6, the V gene TRBV27; D unresolved. Germline V CDR1 and CDR2: MNHEY, SMNVEV (reference sequence). Deletions cut 3 bases from V and 4 bases from J, with 4 bases between. CDR3 length: 13 amino acids. CDR3 region: CASSLRGANVLTF. The CDR3, as DNA: TGTGCCAGCAGTTTGAGGGGGGCCAACGTCCTGACTTTC.